This T cell receptor beta chain was retrieved from a study of blood T cell repertoires in COVID-19. About the study: Sites in the United States, Italy and Spain provided acute and convalescent COVID-19 samples. The analysed material was cDNA or gDNA that came from T cells, B-cell-depleted T cells, or PBMCs.

The CDR3 extends over 16 amino acids. V was clipped by 1 base and J by 4 bases; unmatched bases: 5. Per germline, CDR1 SGHTA and CDR2 FQGNSA. Authors' data handling: Counts of nucleated cells, estimated from reference gene primer amplification, were obtained. Clones were read by immunoSEQ multiplex PCR, and TCRdb kept only the in-frame ones, dropping some. Clone size and the V and J calls come from that table; the DNA yielded D and trimming. In the table there are about 45,000 clones, roughly 90% of which are singletons. Sequenced: peripheral blood. The TCR comes from a human donor in a cohort sampled during active COVID-19. The chain is built from TRBV7-2 and TRBJ2-1; 9 nucleotides line up with TRBD1. DNA of the CDR3: TGTGCCAGCAGCTTAGGGGGGACAGGGTTATACAATGAGCAGTTCTTC. Its translation: CASSLGGTGLYNEQFF.